This is a list of T cell receptor beta chains from one sample in a study of neurological immune-mediated disorders. MiXCR was run by TCRdb on the 5' RACE reads, yielding one entry per CDR3 protein. In the table there are tens of thousands of distinct CDR3 sequences, about an eighth of which are singletons. Sequenced material: PBMCs. The source is a female donor with HTLV-1-associated myelopathy (HAM/TSP). CDR3s leave out the opening cysteine and the closing phenylalanine or tryptophan. The D gene is left open where the match is weak.

TRBV5-1	TRBJ2-2	-	ASSFQGGTGELF
TRBV20-1	TRBJ2-3	TRBD2	SARVLAGGKPPDTQY
TRBV6-5	TRBJ2-3	TRBD2	ASKRAGGFGSTDTQY
TRBV28	TRBJ2-5	-	ASSLLGEGQRETQY
TRBV28	TRBJ2-3	-	ASSDGGLTDTQY
TRBV20-1	TRBJ2-7	TRBD1	SAPEGQGRTEY
TRBV5-1	TRBJ2-7	-	ASSLGQLGYEQY
TRBV20-1	TRBJ1-3	-	SAALSDSGNTIY
TRBV11-2	TRBJ2-7	-	ASSNPRDGTYEQY
TRBV12-3/TRBV12-4	TRBJ2-7	TRBD1	ASSFRDRVTREG
TRBV3-1	TRBJ1-4	TRBD1	ASRQRQGREKLF
TRBV5-1	TRBJ2-7	-	ASSPTDPTTDEQY
TRBV4-2	TRBJ2-2	-	ASSQGGGSNTGELF
TRBV5-4	TRBJ2-3	-	ASSLGGDLDTQY
TRBV14	TRBJ2-3	-	ASSQEQGTTQY
TRBV20-1	TRBJ2-7	-	SAPPYFGGGYEQY
TRBV11-2	TRBJ1-1	-	ASSLANTEAF
TRBV6-5	TRBJ1-5	-	ASSPQSNQPQH
TRBV5-6	TRBJ2-1	TRBD1	ASLSGTGHNEQF
TRBV5-1	TRBJ2-1	-	ASSLGNNEQF
TRBV9	TRBJ2-3	-	ASSVGGADTQY
TRBV6-5	TRBJ2-2	-	ASSFRTENGELF
TRBV5-1	TRBJ2-1	TRBD2	ASSGGGIYNEQF
TRBV7-9	TRBJ1-1	-	ASRLQGGTEAF
TRBV3-1	TRBJ2-3	-	ASSETTVRNTQY
TRBV12-3/TRBV12-4	TRBJ2-3	-	ASSLDPQADTQY
TRBV2	TRBJ1-1	-	ASCANTEAF
TRBV2	TRBJ2-1	-	ASRDRGDEQF
TRBV6-5	TRBJ1-5	-	ASRTGRNQPQH
TRBV20-1	TRBJ2-1	-	SDRDQARNNEQF
TRBV29-1	TRBJ2-1	-	SVDSGESSYNEQF
TRBV5-1	TRBJ2-2	-	ASSLLLSANTGELF
TRBV20-1	TRBJ1-5	-	SARDYRGAQPQH